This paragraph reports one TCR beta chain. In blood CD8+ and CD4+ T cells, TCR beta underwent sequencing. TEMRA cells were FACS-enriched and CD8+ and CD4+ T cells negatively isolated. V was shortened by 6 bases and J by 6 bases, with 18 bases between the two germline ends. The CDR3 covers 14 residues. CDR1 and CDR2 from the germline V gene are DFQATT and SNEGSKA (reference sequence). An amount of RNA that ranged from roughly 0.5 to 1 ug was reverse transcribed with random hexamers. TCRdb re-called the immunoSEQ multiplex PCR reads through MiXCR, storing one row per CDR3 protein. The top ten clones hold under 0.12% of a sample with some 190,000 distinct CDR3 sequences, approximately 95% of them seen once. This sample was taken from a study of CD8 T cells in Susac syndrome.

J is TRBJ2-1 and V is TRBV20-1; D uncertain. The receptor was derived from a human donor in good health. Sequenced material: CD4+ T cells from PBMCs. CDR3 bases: TGCAGTGCCTCTCTGTCCCTTAGGTCCAATGAGCAGTTCTTC. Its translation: CSASLSLRSNEQFF.